The clone carrying this TCR beta chain came up many times. What it binds is not known. The record originates from a study of HIV-infected children after antiretroviral therapy interruption. Study context: Interruption-arm sampling covered weeks 0, 12, interruption end (24 or 48), and about 3 years post-study. Samples from the continuous-treatment group were taken at weeks 0, 48 and 150. Study results and limitations: Naive CD4+ Gini coefficient rose by interruption end, suggesting clonal expansion.

Unique molecular identifiers were included in an RNA-based 3' RACE TCR library. TCRdb re-called the 3' RACE reads with MiXCR, one entry per CDR3 protein. The sample includes around 40,000 distinct CDR3 sequences, just over 6.5% of them seen just once. Germline lookup yields CDR1 MNHEY and CDR2 SMNVEV (reference sequence). Losses at the gene ends were 5 bases for V and 6 bases for J; bases not matched to a gene: 14. The CDR3 consists of 16 residues. Treatment specified: PENTA 11 planned treatment interruption arm or continuous ART arm. At least 24 weeks of at least three-drug ART, in children 2 to 15 years.

The starting material was CD45RA+ CD4+ T cells from PBMCs, pooled from several time points, obtained from a donor given antiretroviral therapy, either interrupted or continuous. Subset reported: naive CD4+ CD45RA+ CD45RO- T cells. This chain uses TRBV27 with TRBJ1-2; 8 bases are shared with TRBD1. The TCR was taken from a pool of human donors with HIV. In DNA, the CDR3 is TGTGCCAGCAGTCCCCAGCGCAGGGGGCGAATGCATGGCTACACCTTC. Translating gives CASSPQRRGRMHGYTF.